This passage covers 17 T cell receptor beta chains from one sample sequenced in a study of immune characterization of retroperitoneal liposarcoma. TCRdb re-called the PCR reads with MiXCR, one entry per CDR3 protein. The repertoire holds approximately 9,300 distinct CDR3 sequences, with around a third as singletons. Sequencing was carried out using tumor tissue. These receptors all stem from a male donor with retroperitoneal liposarcoma.

V gene TRBV27 combines with J gene TRBJ2-3, with TRBD1 matching over 7 bases. V shed 1 base, J shed 0 bases, and the junction held 10 bases outside the gene matches. The CDR3 is 18 residues long. Germline V lookup: CDR1 MNHEY, CDR2 SMNVEV (reference sequence). The CDR3 loop reads CASSLYDIGGSSTDTQYF. CDR3 nucleotides: TGTGCCAGCAGTTTATACGACATAGGGGGCTCTAGCACAGATACGCAGTATTTT.

This chain joins TRBV6-1 and TRBJ2-1, with a weak D call TRBD2 (7 bases). The assigned J gene may be wrong: the sequence end matches TRBJ2-7 better. CDR1 MNHNS and CDR2 SASEGT come from the germline V gene. The CDR3 spans 16 residues. CDR3 residues: CASTPPGGSGSREQYF. As DNA, the CDR3 is TGTGCCAGCACCCCTCCGGGGGGCAGTGGGTCTCGCGAGCAGTACTTC.

V usage is TRBV6-1 and J usage is TRBJ2-3, with 7 positions matching TRBD1. Trimming at V came to 6 bases and at J to 5 bases, leaving 8 bases not matched to a gene. Germline V CDR1 and CDR2: MNHNS, SASEGT. This CDR3 spans 14 amino acids. The CDR3 bases are TGTGCCAGCAGACCTAGACAGGGAAGAGATACGCAGTATTTT. Amino acid sequence: CASRPRQGRDTQYF.

Many counts were recorded for this clonotype. CDR3 protein: CASTPPTRKETQYF. CDR3 bases: TGTGCCAGCACCCCCCCGACTAGGAAGGAGACCCAGTACTTC. V and J are TRBV7-2 and TRBJ2-5; perhaps TRBD2 as D (6 bases). CDR3 length: 14 residues. Germline CDR1 SGHTA, CDR2 FQGNSA. V was clipped by 7 bases and J by 5 bases, with 17 bases between them.

By its share, this clonotype is medium-sized. This sequence joins TRBV27 and TRBJ1-2; 8 bases are shared with TRBD1. CDR1 and CDR2 from the germline V gene are MNHEY and SMNVEV (reference sequence). The length of the CDR3 is 17 residues. V lost 4 bases to trimming and J lost 4 bases; unmatched junction nucleotides: 14. The CDR3 spells CASSSYIVGQGGYGYTF. The CDR3 DNA follows: TGTGCCAGCAGTTCGTATATCGTAGGACAGGGTGGCTATGGCTACACCTTC.

The rearrangement uses TRBV7-6 and TRBJ2-3; the D call may be TRBD1 or TRBD2 (7 bases each). The tail of the sequence fits TRBJ2-7 better, so the J call may be wrong. Germline values: CDR1 SGHVS, CDR2 FNYEAQ. The CDR3 runs to 17 residues. The chain's CDR3 is CASRSNQGGRGTYEQYF. The CDR3 DNA reads TGTGCCAGCAGATCTAACCAGGGGGGGCGGGGAACCTACGAGCAGTACTTC.

The chain carries TRBV6-1 and TRBJ2-6, with D possibly being TRBD2 (5 bases). The germline CDR1 and CDR2 sequences are MNHNS and SASEGT. The V end lost 8 bases, the J end lost 2 bases, and 13 bases lay between the germline ends. The length of the CDR3 is 15 residues. This CDR3 reads CASVWFGAGANVLTF. The CDR3 nucleotides read TGTGCCAGCGTGTGGTTCGGGGCTGGGGCCAACGTCCTGACTTTC.

In its sample, this clonotype was seen a few times. The chain's CDR3 is CASSLGYQETQYF. CDR3 DNA: TGTGCCAGCAGCTTAGGGTACCAAGAGACCCAGTACTTC. V gene TRBV7-6 combines with J gene TRBJ2-5, with D unresolved. Germline CDR1 and CDR2: SGHVS and FNYEAQ. CDR3 length: 13 residues. Trimming took off 1 base at V and 0 bases at J, with 3 bases between the two ends.

This rearrangement joins TRBV12-3 or TRBV12-4 to TRBJ1-4, with 9 bases aligning to TRBD1. This CDR3 region has 15 residues. V dropped 6 bases and J dropped 6; count of bases not matched to a gene: 8. CDR3 in amino acids: CASSPSGTGYEKLFF. In DNA, the CDR3 is TGTGCCAGCAGCCCCTCCGGGACAGGGTATGAAAAACTGTTTTTT.

This clonotype was recorded many times. The V and J genes are TRBV12-3 or TRBV12-4 and TRBJ2-3; no firm D call. CDR3 size: 11 residues. V lost 8 bases and J lost 4, with 7 bases in between. The CDR3 sequence is CASLGPDTQYF. The CDR3, as DNA: TGTGCCAGCCTCGGCCCAGATACGCAGTATTTT.

The chain combines TRBV6-1 with TRBJ2-2, with D possibly matching TRBD1 (5 bases). Germline CDR1 MNHNS, CDR2 SASEGT. V was pared by 7 bases and J by 3 bases, with 9 bases between. The CDR3 length is 13 residues. Written as DNA, the CDR3 is TGTGCCAGCAAAGACAGCTACACCGGGGAGCTGTTTTTT. Protein: CASKDSYTGELFF.

This clonotype was counted between two and nine times. CDR3 DNA: TGTGCCAGCAGTGACTCCGAGGGGTTGGGGAATGAGCAGTTCTTC. It translates to CASSDSEGLGNEQFF. The rearrangement uses TRBV6-4 and TRBJ2-1, with D possibly called TRBD1 or TRBD2 (5 bases each). The length of the CDR3 is 15 residues. The V and J ends lost 0 bases and 7 bases respectively, with 13 bases between them. The germline gives CDR1 MRHNA, CDR2 SNTAGT.

This CDR3 is CASSLESGRIGGEQYF. CDR3 coding DNA: TGTGCCAGCAGCTTAGAGAGCGGGAGGATAGGCGGTGAGCAGTACTTC. The chain combines TRBV7-9 with TRBJ2-1; the match to TRBD2 covers 9 bases. The J call may be incorrect, as the DNA end agrees better with TRBJ2-7. In germline, CDR1 is SEHNR, CDR2 FQNEAQ (reference sequence). The CDR3 length is 16 residues.

The V gene is TRBV6-1, the J gene TRBJ1-2, with D unresolved. CDR3 length equals 12 residues. Germline V gene lookup returns CDR1 MNHNS and CDR2 SASEGT. V was cut by 6 bases and J by 7 bases, with 12 bases left in between. Here the CDR3 DNA reads TGTGCCAGCAGATTTCGTACGAGTGGCTACACCTTC. Its protein is CASRFRTSGYTF.

This rearrangement joins TRBV3-1 to TRBJ2-5; TRBD1 might be the D (7 bases). The V end lost 1 base, the J end lost 11 bases, and 11 bases lay between the germline ends. Germline V gives CDR1 LGHDT, CDR2 YNNKEL (reference sequence). This CDR3 spans 12 amino acids. Here the CDR3 reads CASSQGRGEQYF. In DNA, the CDR3 is TGTGCCAGCAGCCAAGGCAGGGGGGAGCAGTACTTC.

The chain is built from TRBV6-4 and TRBJ2-1; D is unclear. Trimming shortened V by 2 bases and J by 5 bases, and 7 bases separated the two germline ends. Germline CDR1 reads MRHNA; CDR2 reads SNTAGT. The CDR3 has 13 residues. CDR3 loop: CASSDGPNNEQFF. The CDR3 DNA sequence: TGTGCCAGCAGTGACGGGCCTAACAATGAGCAGTTCTTC.

The chain links TRBV6-6 to TRBJ2-1, with 10 bases aligning to TRBD2. This CDR3 contains 18 residues. Unmatched junction bases numbered 9, after V lost 0 bases and J lost 4 bases. Germline V CDR1 and CDR2: MNHNY, SVGAGI (reference sequence). CDR3 residues: CASSYSTTLAGAYNEQFF. The CDR3 DNA sequence: TGTGCCAGCAGTTACTCGACGACCCTAGCGGGGGCTTACAATGAGCAGTTCTTC.